This T cell receptor beta chain is drawn from a study of blood T cell repertoires in COVID-19. About the research overall: The study drew acute and convalescent COVID-19 samples from the United States, Italy and Spain.

The authors' processing: For nucleated cells, counts were estimated from reference gene primer amplification. The protocol was immunoSEQ multiplex PCR, while the TCRdb copy is restricted to in-frame clones and leaves out a portion. V, J and clone size reflect that table, while D and trimming were determined from the DNA. This sample yields over 70,000 clones, of which 75% to 90% are seen a single time; 15% to 20% belongs to the top ten. V lost 2 bases and J lost 9, with 14 bases in between. Germline V gene lookup returns CDR1 GTSNPN and CDR2 SVGIG (reference sequence). The CDR3 loop spans 13 amino acids.

The sequence was obtained from a woman over 75 with acute or convalescent COVID-19. The sample taken for sequencing was peripheral blood. This rearrangement joins TRBV30 to TRBJ1-3, with no clear D. CDR3 region: CAWSPDSVSTIYF. The DNA for the CDR3 is TGTGCCTGGAGTCCTGACTCTGTTAGCACCATATATTTT.